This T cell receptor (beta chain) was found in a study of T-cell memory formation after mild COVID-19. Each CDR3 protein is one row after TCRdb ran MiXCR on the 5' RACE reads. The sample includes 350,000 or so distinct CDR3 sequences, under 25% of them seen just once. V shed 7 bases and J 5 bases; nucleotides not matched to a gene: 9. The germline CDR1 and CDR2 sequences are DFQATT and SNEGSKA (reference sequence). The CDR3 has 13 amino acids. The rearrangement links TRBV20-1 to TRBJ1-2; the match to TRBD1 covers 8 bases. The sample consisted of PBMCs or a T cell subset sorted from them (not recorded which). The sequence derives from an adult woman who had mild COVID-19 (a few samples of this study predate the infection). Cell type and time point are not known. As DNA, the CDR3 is TGCAGTGAACGAGGGACAGGAAATTATGGCTACACCTTC. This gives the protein CSERGTGNYGYTF.